Below are 27 T cell receptor beta chains sequenced from a single sample in a study of blood T cell repertoires in COVID-19. The assay was immunoSEQ multiplex PCR, and TCRdb's table has in-frame clones only and misses some. The sample has under 200,000 clones; about 85% are singletons. Sequenced: peripheral blood. Receptors were obtained from an elderly woman with acute or convalescent COVID-19.

This sequence joins TRBV12-3 or TRBV12-4 and TRBJ1-4; unclear D gene. This CDR3 is 13 amino acids long. V was clipped by 3 bases and J by 1 base, with 3 bases between them. CDR3 DNA sequence: TGTGCCAGCAGTTTCTTAACTAATGAAAAACTGTTTTTT. Translated: CASSFLTNEKLFF.

The CDR3 loop reads CASSVGRSNQPQHF. Here the CDR3 DNA reads TGTGCCAGCAGTGTTGGCAGGAGCAATCAGCCCCAGCATTTT. The chain recombines TRBV2 with TRBJ1-5; the D is unclear. CDR1 is SNHLY, CDR2 FYNNEI, per germline. The length of the CDR3 is 14 residues. V was clipped by 4 bases and J by 1 base, with 8 bases between them. Looking up the rest from reference TRBV2 and TRBJ1-5 gives the full variable domain: EPEVTQTPSHQVTQMGQEVILRCVPISNHLYFYWYRQILGQKVEFLVSFYNNEISEKSEIFDDQFSVERPDGSNFTLKIRSTKLEDSAMYFCASSVGRSNQPQHFGDGTRLSIL.

The chain carries TRBV18 and TRBJ2-5, with unresolved D. Germline V CDR1 and CDR2: KGHSH, LQKENI. Trimming took off 3 bases at V and 0 bases at J, with 2 bases between the two ends. The CDR3 contains 12 residues. The CDR3 is CASSPNQETQYF. DNA of the CDR3: TGTGCCAGCTCACCCAACCAAGAGACCCAGTACTTC.

This clone has more than one count but fewer than ten. The rearrangement joins TRBV6-2 or TRBV6-3 to TRBJ2-5; 8 bases line up with TRBD2. V lost 2 bases, J lost 5 bases, and 4 bases stayed unmatched. The CDR3 runs 14 residues. Germline CDR1 MNHEY, CDR2 SVGEGT. CDR3 loop: CASSYPPSGETQYF. CDR3 nucleotide sequence: TGTGCCAGCAGTTACCCGCCTAGCGGGGAGACCCAGTACTTC.

The chain links TRBV14 to TRBJ2-2, with D possibly matching TRBD2 (5 bases). The germline V and J ends were trimmed by 0 bases and 8 bases, with 10 bases remaining between them. The CDR3 is 14 residues long. The V gene's germline CDR1 is SGHDN and CDR2 FVKESK. In nucleotides, the CDR3 is TGTGCCAGCAGCCAAGAATTGGGAGTTGGGGAGCTGTTTTTT. Translation gives CASSQELGVGELFF.

The chain joins TRBV29-1 to TRBJ2-7, with 7 positions matching TRBD1. Germline V gives CDR1 SQVTM, CDR2 ANQGSEA. CDR3 size: 13 residues. The V and J ends lost 6 bases and 2 bases, in that order; junction bases with no gene match: 7. The CDR3 DNA sequence: TGCAGCGTAACCAGAACAGGGGCCTACGAGCAGTACTTC. As protein: CSVTRTGAYEQYF.

The rearrangement uses TRBV14 and TRBJ2-2, with 7 nucleotides matching TRBD1. J gave up 5 bases and V 4 bases, and 4 bases lay outside the gene matches. Germline CDR1 is SGHDN and CDR2 is FVKESK. The CDR3 has 14 amino acids. CDR3 sequence: CASSRGGWTGELFF. CDR3 nucleotides: TGTGCCAGCAGCCGAGGGGGCTGGACCGGGGAGCTGTTTTTT. The variable domain in full, with the rest retrieved from reference TRBV14 and TRBJ2-2, is EAGVTQFPSHSVIEKGQTVTLRCDPISGHDNLYWYRRVMGKEIKFLLHFVKESKQDESGMPNNRFLAERTGGTYSTLKVQPAELEDSGVYFCASSRGGWTGELFFGEGSRLTVL.

The CDR3: CASSRQGDTEAFF. CDR3 nucleotide sequence: TGCGCCAGCAGCAGACAGGGGGACACTGAAGCTTTCTTT. V usage is TRBV5-1 and J usage is TRBJ1-1, with TRBD1 matching over 9 bases. Germline assignment: CDR1 SGHRS and CDR2 YFSETQ. The CDR3 is 13 residues long. V lost 4 bases to trimming and J lost 3 bases; unmatched junction nucleotides: 1.

The genes are TRBV19 and TRBJ1-2; 8 nucleotides align to TRBD1. The V segment lost 5 bases and the J segment 12 bases; nucleotides outside the gene matches: 8. This CDR3 comprises 12 residues. CDR1 is LNHDA and CDR2 is SQIVND in the germline V gene (reference sequence). CDR3 DNA sequence: TGTGCCAGTAGTGAAACCGGGACAGGAAACACCTTC. Translating gives CASSETGTGNTF.

This clone was picked up one time. The V and J genes are TRBV2 and TRBJ2-4; 9 bases line up with TRBD1. J gave up 5 bases and V 6 bases, and 5 bases lay outside the gene matches. The germline V gene has CDR1 SNHLY and CDR2 FYNNEI. This CDR3 contains 14 residues. CDR3 region: CASSQQGAQNIQYF. The DNA of the CDR3 is TGTGCCAGCAGCCAACAGGGGGCTCAAAACATTCAGTACTTC.

The chain is built from TRBV3-1 (or the pseudogene TRBV3-2) and TRBJ2-1; D not resolved. This CDR3 region has 16 residues. Germline V gives CDR1 LGHDT, CDR2 YNNKEL (reference sequence). Trimming shortened V by 2 bases and J by 9 bases, and 20 bases separated the two germline ends. As DNA, the CDR3 is TGTGCCAGCAGCCAACCCCTGGGCACCGGATCGAGTGAGCAGTTCTTC. Translation: CASSQPLGTGSSEQFF.

The CDR3 DNA sequence: TGTGCCAGCAGCCCCCCCCGGGGCGGGGGGGCCGGGGCCGGGGAGCTGTTTTTT. Amino acid sequence: CASSPPRGGGAGAGELFF. The genes are TRBV5-4 and TRBJ2-2; 9 bases are a match to TRBD2. Trimming cost V 4 bases and J 6 bases; bases outside gene matches: 16. CDR3 length equals 18 residues. Germline lookup yields CDR1 SGHNT and CDR2 YYREEE (reference sequence). The whole variable domain, filled in from reference TRBV5-4 and TRBJ2-2, reads ETGVTQSPTHLIKTRGQQVTLRCSSQSGHNTVSWYQQALGQGPQFIFQYYREEENGRGNFPPRFSGLQFPNYSSELNVNALELDDSALYLCASSPPRGGGAGAGELFFGEGSRLTVL.

The CDR3 DNA follows: TGTGCCAGCAGTGATGGGACAGGGAACCGAAACATTCAGTACTTC. Amino acids: CASSDGTGNRNIQYF. The gene calls are TRBV2 and TRBJ2-4; 9 bases are shared with TRBD1. The V gene's germline CDR1 is SNHLY and CDR2 FYNNEI. The V and J ends lost 3 bases and 6 bases, in that order; junction bases with no gene match: 6. The CDR3 covers 15 residues. The complete variable domain, with remaining parts taken from reference TRBV2 and TRBJ2-4, reads EPEVTQTPSHQVTQMGQEVILRCVPISNHLYFYWYRQILGQKVEFLVSFYNNEISEKSEIFDDQFSVERPDGSNFTLKIRSTKLEDSAMYFCASSDGTGNRNIQYFGAGTRLSVL.

The CDR3 loop is CASSPTGQGNSPLHF. CDR3 nucleotides: TGTGCCAGTAGTCCCACGGGACAGGGGAATTCACCCCTCCACTTT. The rearrangement uses TRBV19 and TRBJ1-6; TRBD1 aligns across 10 bases. Unmatched junction bases numbered 5, after V lost 5 bases and J lost 7 bases. There are 15 residues in the CDR3. Germline lookup yields CDR1 LNHDA and CDR2 SQIVND (reference sequence).

J is TRBJ1-5 and V is TRBV6-5, with D perhaps TRBD1 (6 bases). Trimming took 7 bases from V and 5 from J, leaving 15 bases between them. Per the germline V gene, CDR1 is MNHEY and CDR2 is SVGAGI. CDR3 size: 14 residues. This chain's CDR3 is CASTERGGHQPQHF. The CDR3 nucleotides are TGTGCCAGCACCGAAAGGGGGGGGCATCAGCCCCAGCATTTT.

The V and J genes are TRBV9 and TRBJ2-1, with 8 positions matching TRBD1. J lost 7 bases, V lost 4 bases, and 10 bases had no gene match. The germline CDR1 and CDR2 sequences are SGDLS and YYNGEE. The CDR3 runs 15 residues. CDR3 region: CASSPGQGVTNEQFF. CDR3 DNA: TGTGCCAGCAGCCCCGGACAGGGAGTTACTAATGAGCAGTTCTTC.

Comment on this clone: Other nucleotide sequences from this sample produce the same CDR3. This chain connects TRBV7-8 to TRBJ1-5; TRBD1 agrees at 10 bases. Trimming at V came to 5 bases and at J to 0 bases, leaving 4 bases not matched to a gene. This CDR3 is 16 amino acids long. Germline V gene data show CDR1 as SGHVS and CDR2 as FQNEAQ. The CDR3 region is CASSHRDRGSNQPQHF. The CDR3 DNA is TGTGCCAGCAGCCACCGGGACAGGGGTAGCAATCAGCCCCAGCATTTT.

The V gene is TRBV6-5, the J gene TRBJ1-2, with D unresolved. This CDR3 is 16 amino acids long. Germline V gene sequence: CDR1 MNHEY, CDR2 SVGAGI. Trimming removed 0 bases from V and 6 bases from J, with 17 bases in between. The DNA of the CDR3 is TGTGCCAGCAGTTACTCGAGACAAGAGGGCCTGCATGGCTACACCTTC. Residues: CASSYSRQEGLHGYTF.

The V gene is TRBV5-8, the J gene TRBJ2-1; 8 bases are a match to TRBD2. The V gene end was trimmed by 3 bases and the J gene end by 8 bases; junction bases not matched to a gene: 13. Germline V gene data show CDR1 as SGHTS and CDR2 as YDEGEE. The CDR3 consists of 16 residues. The CDR3 sequence: CASSSAVAGSRHEQFF. Written as DNA, the CDR3 is TGTGCCAGCAGCTCGGCGGTAGCGGGATCGAGGCATGAGCAGTTCTTC.

This clone was recorded a few times. Other nucleotide sequences from this sample produce the same CDR3. The gene calls are TRBV6-5 and TRBJ1-2; 10 bases match TRBD1. The V gene end was trimmed by 0 bases and the J gene end by 5 bases; junction bases not matched to a gene: 6. The CDR3 covers 16 residues. Germline-derived CDR1 and CDR2 are MNHEY and SVGAGI. The chain's CDR3 is CASSYSRTGGGYGYTF. In DNA form, the CDR3 reads TGTGCCAGCAGTTACTCCCGGACAGGGGGAGGGTATGGCTACACCTTC.

This clone was counted a few times. The V gene is TRBV7-9, the J gene TRBJ1-5; 9 positions match TRBD1. Unmatched junction bases numbered 5, after V lost 4 bases and J lost 7 bases. From germline, CDR1 is SEHNR and CDR2 FQNEAQ (reference sequence). The CDR3 covers 14 residues. CDR3 in DNA: TGTGCCAGCAGCTCCCTCACAGGGGGCCAGCCCCAGCATTTT. It yields the protein CASSSLTGGQPQHF.

The chain has TRBV20-1 and TRBJ2-7; tentative D call: TRBD1 (6 bases). Trimming stripped 6 bases from V and 7 bases from J, with 13 bases between. Per germline, CDR1 DFQATT and CDR2 SNEGSKA (reference sequence). The CDR3 loop spans 11 amino acids. The CDR3 is CSALGGKEQYF. The CDR3, as DNA: TGCAGTGCCCTAGGGGGTAAGGAGCAGTACTTC.

The chain combines TRBV4-2 with TRBJ2-3; TRBD2 might be the D (6 bases). The germline V gene encodes CDR1 LGHNA and CDR2 YNFKEQ. Trimming stripped 6 bases from V and 6 bases from J, with 19 bases between. This CDR3 region has 15 residues. As DNA, the CDR3 is TGTGCCAGCAGTCCGGACTATCAAGCGATCGATACGCAGTATTTT. The encoded protein is CASSPDYQAIDTQYF.

CDR3 nucleotide sequence: TGTGCCAGCAGCCCGGCACGGGAGGCCTACAATGAGCAGTTCTTC. This encodes CASSPAREAYNEQFF. V usage is TRBV7-3 and J usage is TRBJ2-1; TRBD2 aligns across 7 bases. The CDR3 contains 15 residues. From germline, CDR1 is SGHTA and CDR2 FQGTGA. Germline trimming cut 5 bases from V and 2 bases from J; bases unmatched to any gene: 6.

V gene TRBV5-1 combines with J gene TRBJ2-1; 8 nucleotides line up with TRBD2. Germline-derived CDR1 and CDR2 are SGHRS and YFSETQ. The length of the CDR3 is 13 residues. The junction had 4 bases not matched to a gene; V was cut back by 4 bases and J by 7 bases. The CDR3 loop reads CASSRTSSNEQFF. DNA of the CDR3: TGCGCCAGCAGCCGGACTAGCTCAAATGAGCAGTTCTTC.

The gene calls are TRBV19 and TRBJ2-3; possible D gene TRBD1, 5 bases. The germline CDR1 and CDR2 sequences are LNHDA and SQIVND (reference sequence). V lost 0 bases, J lost 5 bases, and 9 bases lay in between. This CDR3 comprises 14 residues. CDR3 region: CASSIDRVVDTQYF. In nucleotides, the CDR3 is TGTGCCAGTAGTATAGACAGGGTTGTAGATACGCAGTATTTT.

This chain uses TRBV5-1 with TRBJ1-2, with 8 bases fitting TRBD1. CDR1 is SGHRS and CDR2 is YFSETQ in the germline V gene. The CDR3 is 15 residues long. With 0 bases clipped from V and 4 bases from J, the junction kept 5 bases outside the gene matches. In nucleotides, the CDR3 is TGCGCCAGCAGCTTGGAGGCAGGGGGCGCCTATGGCTACACCTTC. Translated: CASSLEAGGAYGYTF.